These 30 T cell receptor beta chains were all obtained from the same sample, sequenced in a study of Graves' ophthalmopathy and Graves' hyperthyroidism. RNA transcripts were the template, and TCR beta CDR3 regions were amplified from them. Following a first-round RT-PCR that used HTBI primers, a second-round multiplex PCR was carried out. TCRdb processed the multiplex PCR reads anew with MiXCR; each CDR3 protein has one entry. The sample contains almost 400,000 distinct CDR3 sequences, around 16% of which appear only once. Sequenced input: peripheral blood. The receptors stem from a woman between 18 and 29 years old with Graves' ophthalmopathy.

The sample holds many counts of this clonotype. The V call is TRBV6-2 or TRBV6-3, the J call TRBJ2-7; 12 bases align to TRBD1. Germline V gene data show CDR1 as MNHEY and CDR2 as SVGEGT. The CDR3 length is 15 residues. The V gene end was trimmed by 6 bases and the J gene end by 2 bases; junction bases not matched to a gene: 5. CDR3: CASRPGQGATYEQYF. The CDR3 nucleotides are TGTGCCAGCAGGCCGGGACAGGGGGCGACCTACGAGCAGTACTTC.

The sample holds many counts of this clonotype. This chain links TRBV29-1 with TRBJ2-7, with TRBD1 identical over 10 bases. Germline V gene data show CDR1 as SQVTM and CDR2 as ANQGSEA. V gave up 4 bases and J gave up 8 bases; unmatched junction bases: 5. This CDR3 is 12 amino acids long. The CDR3 region is CSVGDRGGQQYF. The CDR3 DNA sequence: TGCAGCGTTGGGGACAGGGGAGGGCAGCAGTACTTC.

This clonotype came up many times. The chain uses TRBV7-8 and TRBJ2-2; D perhaps matches TRBD1 (5 bases). V lost 5 bases and J 1 base, leaving 14 bases between the germline ends. The CDR3 extends over 16 amino acids. CDR1 is SGHVS, CDR2 FQNEAQ, per germline. The CDR3 DNA follows: TGTGCCAGCAGCGTCCGGACACAGCTGAACACCGGGGAGCTGTTTTTT. It encodes CASSVRTQLNTGELFF.

This clonotype was recorded at least ten times. The chain couples TRBV7-9 to TRBJ2-4, with TRBD1 matching over 10 bases. The J segment lost 3 bases and the V segment lost 5 bases, leaving 7 bases of the junction unmatched. Germline V gives CDR1 SEHNR, CDR2 FQNEAQ (reference sequence). The CDR3 sequence is 16 residues long. In DNA, the CDR3 is TGTGCCAGCAGCCCGGGACAGGGGATTGACAAAAACATTCAGTACTTC. Encoded protein: CASSPGQGIDKNIQYF.

Remarks on this clonotype: A read error may be the cause here, since a much bigger clone is one base away. The chain joins TRBV29-1 to TRBJ1-2; TRBD1 matches at 7 bases. CDR1 is SQVTM, CDR2 ANQGSEA, per germline. The CDR3 is made up of 13 amino acids. The junction had 8 bases not matched to a gene; V was cut back by 3 bases and J by 7 bases. CDR3 sequence: CSVDGQDWGGYTF. As DNA, the CDR3 is TGCAGCGTTGACGGACAGGACTGGGGTGGCTACACCTTC.

In its sample, this clonotype was seen many times. V gene TRBV28 combines with J gene TRBJ2-2; TRBD1 matches 9 bases. From germline, CDR1 is MDHEN and CDR2 SYDVKM. J was trimmed by 5 bases and V by 7 bases; bases with no gene match: 11. This CDR3 is built from 16 residues. Here the CDR3 reads CASKGQGSQKTGELFF. The CDR3 region has the DNA TGTGCCAGCAAGGGACAGGGCTCGCAGAAGACCGGGGAGCTGTTTTTT.

The chain employs TRBV30 and TRBJ2-7, with 13 bases identical to TRBD2. The V and J ends lost 2 bases and 7 bases, in that order; junction bases with no gene match: 8. Per the germline V gene, CDR1 is GTSNPN and CDR2 is SVGIG (reference sequence). The CDR3 consists of 15 residues. The CDR3 sequence is CAWSRTSGRTGEQYF. DNA for the CDR3: TGTGCCTGGAGTAGGACTAGCGGGAGAACTGGGGAGCAGTACTTC.

In this sample, this clonotype turned up many times. CDR3 region: CASSRQGTNQPQHF. CDR3 DNA: TGTGCCAGCAGCCGACAGGGGACCAATCAGCCCCAGCATTTT. The rearrangement joins TRBV12-3 or TRBV12-4 to TRBJ1-5; TRBD1 matches 8 bases. The CDR3 spans 14 residues. V lost 6 bases to trimming and J lost 3 bases; unmatched junction nucleotides: 4.

The table lists this clonotype with many counts. This chain links TRBV20-1 with TRBJ2-2; unclear D gene. This CDR3 comprises 14 residues. V lost 6 bases, J lost 0 bases, and 11 bases lay in between. Germline CDR1 and CDR2: DFQATT and SNEGSKA (reference sequence). In DNA form, the CDR3 reads TGCAGTGCCTTGACACTTTCGAACACCGGGGAGCTGTTTTTT. Translated, it gives CSALTLSNTGELFF.

At least ten counts were recorded for this clonotype. V usage is TRBV7-2 and J usage is TRBJ2-5; D gene unclear. From germline, CDR1 is SGHTA and CDR2 FQGNSA. The CDR3 has 13 residues. V lost 5 bases to trimming and J lost 3 bases, with 10 bases between them. The CDR3 DNA follows: TGTGCCAGCAGCCACGGGTCAGAAGAGACCCAGTACTTC. Residues: CASSHGSEETQYF.

This clonotype was observed at least ten times. The V and J genes are TRBV5-1 and TRBJ1-3; D call uncertain. The CDR3 extends over 15 amino acids. Germline V lookup: CDR1 SGHRS, CDR2 YFSETQ. Trimming took off 2 bases at V and 0 bases at J, with 9 bases between the two ends. CDR3 DNA: TGCGCCAGCAGCTTCTCAGCGTTCTCTGGAAACACCATATATTTT. Translated: CASSFSAFSGNTIYF. Using reference TRBV5-1 and TRBJ1-3 for the parts outside the CDR3, the full variable domain is KAGVTQTPRYLIKTRGQQVTLSCSPISGHRSVSWYQQTPGQGLQFLFEYFSETQRNKGNFPGRFSGRQFSNSRSEMNVSTLELGDSALYLCASSFSAFSGNTIYFGEGSWLTVV.

The table lists this clonotype with many counts. The chain uses TRBV6-5 and TRBJ2-7, with D possibly TRBD1 on 7 matching bases. Per germline, CDR1 MNHEY and CDR2 SVGAGI. The CDR3 is 18 amino acids. V was shortened by 2 bases and J by 7 bases, with 27 bases between the two germline ends. CDR3 DNA: TGTGCCAGCAGTTACCGGATCCTAGGACACAGGGGAGGTGGGGAGCAGTACTTC. Translating gives CASSYRILGHRGGGEQYF.

This clonotype was seen ten or more times. The V call is TRBV4-1, the J call TRBJ2-3; 8 bases agree with TRBD2. The V gene end was trimmed by 3 bases and the J gene end by 3 bases; junction bases not matched to a gene: 8. Germline CDR1 MGHRA, CDR2 YSYEKL. The CDR3 covers 16 residues. This chain's CDR3 is CASSQVLAARTDTQYF. The CDR3 region has the DNA TGCGCCAGCAGCCAGGTACTAGCGGCCCGAACAGATACGCAGTATTTT.

The rearrangement joins TRBV19 to TRBJ1-2; maybe TRBD1 (6 bases). Trimming pared 3 bases from V and 4 bases from J, leaving 21 bases between. CDR1 and CDR2 (germline): LNHDA, SQIVND (reference sequence). This CDR3 contains 17 residues. The CDR3 here is CASSIGRGFTTIYGYTF. CDR3 nucleotide sequence: TGTGCCAGTAGTATCGGCAGGGGATTTACCACGATCTATGGCTACACCTTC. The full variable domain, in which reference TRBV19 and TRBJ1-2 provide the parts outside the CDR3, is DGGITQSPKYLFRKEGQNVTLSCEQNLNHDAMYWYRQDPGQGLRLIYYSQIVNDFQKGDIAEGYSVSREKKESFPLTVTSAQKNPTAFYLCASSIGRGFTTIYGYTFGSGTRLTVV.

This clonotype was picked up many times. The rearrangement uses TRBV30 and TRBJ1-2; D remains unclear. CDR1 is GTSNPN, CDR2 SVGIG, per germline (reference sequence). Between the trimmed V and J ends, which lost 3 bases and 0 bases, there was a span of 8 bases. The CDR3 is made up of 13 amino acids. The DNA of the CDR3 is TGTGCCTGGAGGGGGTTTCCTAACTATGGCTACACCTTC. Protein product: CAWRGFPNYGYTF.

Ten or more counts support this clonotype. V and J are TRBV7-2 and TRBJ2-7; D perhaps matches TRBD1 (6 bases). There are 14 residues in the CDR3. V was cut by 1 base and J by 2 bases, with 9 bases left in between. Germline V CDR1 and CDR2: SGHTA, FQGNSA. The CDR3 here is CASSLEDRAYEQYF. The CDR3, as DNA: TGTGCCAGCAGCTTAGAGGACAGAGCCTACGAGCAGTACTTC.

This clonotype was recorded a few times. This chain connects TRBV5-1 to TRBJ2-2, with D perhaps being TRBD1 or TRBD2 (6 bases each). CDR3 length equals 15 residues. Trimming took off 7 bases at V and 6 bases at J, with 19 bases between the two ends. Germline V CDR1 and CDR2: SGHRS, YFSETQ. The CDR3 nucleotides read TGCGCCAGCCGCCTAGGGGGGAACTCCGCCGGGGAGCTGTTTTTT. Translation: CASRLGGNSAGELFF.

This clonotype was seen repeatedly, ten times or more. V and J are TRBV28 and TRBJ2-7, with D possibly being TRBD1 (5 bases). With 8 bases removed from V and 5 bases from J, the gap between germline ends came to 10 bases. The length of the CDR3 is 11 residues. Per the germline V gene, CDR1 is MDHEN and CDR2 is SYDVKM. The CDR3 sequence: CASSWGHEQYF. The CDR3, as DNA: TGTGCCAGCTCCTGGGGCCACGAGCAGTACTTC.

This chain connects TRBV20-1 to TRBJ2-5; D gene ambiguous. The germline gives CDR1 DFQATT, CDR2 SNEGSKA (reference sequence). This CDR3 comprises 15 residues. Trimming took 5 bases from V and 1 from J, leaving 17 bases between them. The CDR3 spells CSAPKPGAVQETQYF. In nucleotides, the CDR3 is TGCAGTGCTCCGAAGCCGGGTGCGGTCCAAGAGACCCAGTACTTC.

This clonotype was observed many times. The V and J genes are TRBV28 and TRBJ1-1; 8 bases agree with TRBD1. The CDR3 is 14 amino acids. Trimming took 9 bases from V and 6 from J; bases not matched to a gene: 12. Germline V lookup: CDR1 MDHEN, CDR2 SYDVKM. DNA for the CDR3: TGTGCCAGTTACCCGGACAGGGAGGTTGCTGAAGCTTTCTTT. Its protein product is CASYPDREVAEAFF.

There are many counts of this clonotype. V is TRBV7-3 and J is TRBJ2-3; D is ambiguous. CDR1 SGHTA and CDR2 FQGTGA come from the germline V gene. This CDR3 region has 12 residues. The V and J ends lost 5 bases and 0 bases respectively, with 3 bases between them. The CDR3 DNA is TGTGCCAGCAGCGGTAGCACAGATACGCAGTATTTT. This gives the protein CASSGSTDTQYF.

The sample holds many counts of this clonotype. This chain uses TRBV30 with TRBJ1-1; D possibly corresponds to TRBD1 (5 bases). The CDR3 is 14 residues long. The germline V and J ends were trimmed by 0 bases and 0 bases, with 8 bases remaining between them. Germline V gene data show CDR1 as GTSNPN and CDR2 as SVGIG (reference sequence). The CDR3 DNA follows: TGTGCCTGGAGTGTATGGGGGTTGAACACTGAAGCTTTCTTT. Protein product: CAWSVWGLNTEAFF.

This clonotype was seen repeatedly, ten times or more. The genes are TRBV5-1 and TRBJ2-5; TRBD1 aligns across 12 bases. After removal of 4 bases from V and 5 bases from J, the junction contained 9 bases not matched to a gene. CDR3 length: 16 amino acids. Germline V gives CDR1 SGHRS, CDR2 YFSETQ. The CDR3 here is CASSGTGTGGWETQYF. The CDR3 nucleotides read TGCGCCAGCAGCGGGACCGGGACAGGGGGCTGGGAGACCCAGTACTTC.

This clonotype has at least ten counts. This chain uses TRBV28 with TRBJ2-7, with D possibly TRBD1 on 6 matching bases. The CDR3 spans 14 residues. Trimming stripped 4 bases from V and 6 bases from J, with 16 bases between. Germline V gene sequence: CDR1 MDHEN, CDR2 SYDVKM. CDR3 sequence reads: CASSSPPNRAEQYF. CDR3 sequence (DNA): TGTGCCAGCAGTTCCCCCCCTAACAGGGCCGAGCAGTACTTC.

Ten or more counts support this clonotype. The rearrangement joins TRBV19 to TRBJ2-7, with 8 bases that match TRBD1. After removal of 4 bases from V and 5 bases from J, the junction contained 7 bases not matched to a gene. Germline V gene lookup returns CDR1 LNHDA and CDR2 SQIVND (reference sequence). This CDR3 spans 14 amino acids. The CDR3 spells CASSSDRGVHEQYF. CDR3 nucleotides: TGTGCCAGTAGTAGCGACAGGGGAGTGCACGAGCAGTACTTC.

V and J are TRBV5-1 and TRBJ2-2; D perhaps matches TRBD2 (6 bases). The V gene lost 2 bases and the J gene lost 4 bases, with 15 bases spanning the gap. The CDR3 covers 16 residues. The germline V gene encodes CDR1 SGHRS and CDR2 YFSETQ. CDR3 amino acids: CASSFGYGSSTGELFF. The CDR3 region has the DNA TGCGCCAGCAGCTTTGGGTACGGGAGTAGCACCGGGGAGCTGTTTTTT.

V gene TRBV6-2 or TRBV6-3 combines with J gene TRBJ1-1; D call uncertain. The CDR3 is 11 residues long. The ends were cut back, 11 bases at V and 4 bases at J, with 11 bases in the middle. The germline gives CDR1 MNHEY, CDR2 SVGEGT. CDR3 sequence reads: CASMVGTEAFF. The CDR3 DNA reads TGTGCCTCTATGGTGGGCACTGAAGCTTTCTTT.

This clonotype was seen ten or more times. This chain joins TRBV3-1 and TRBJ1-1, with 7 positions matching TRBD1. V shed 1 base and J 0 bases; nucleotides not matched to a gene: 8. Germline lookup yields CDR1 LGHDT and CDR2 YNNKEL (reference sequence). This CDR3 spans 17 amino acids. In nucleotides, the CDR3 is TGTGCCAGCAGCCAAGGATCAGGGGGTCTTATGAACACTGAAGCTTTCTTT. Translated, it gives CASSQGSGGLMNTEAFF.

Many counts were recorded for this clonotype. V is TRBV20-1 and J is TRBJ1-2; no firm D call. From germline, CDR1 is DFQATT and CDR2 SNEGSKA (reference sequence). The CDR3 consists of 13 residues. The V gene lost 0 bases and the J gene lost 3 bases, with 8 bases spanning the gap. CDR3 residues: CSARDGTDYGYTF. The CDR3 DNA reads as TGCAGTGCTAGAGACGGCACGGACTATGGCTACACCTTC.

This clonotype was seen more than once but under ten times. This chain joins TRBV12-3 or TRBV12-4 and TRBJ1-1; 8 positions agree with TRBD1. V trimming: 6 bases; J trimming: 11 bases; junction bases outside the gene matches: 14. This CDR3 is 14 amino acids long. The DNA for the CDR3 is TGTGCCAGCAGCTGGGGGGGACAGGCCCTCGAGGCTTTCTTT. It specifies CASSWGGQALEAFF.